This TCR beta chain was recorded in a study of memory CD8 T cells in hepatitis C reinfection. Findings and limits, study-wide: Conclusions on public clonotypes and secondary clearance were not definitive with about 5 donors.

The data were produced by immunoSEQ multiplex PCR, yet TCRdb's version contains in-frame clones alone and is incomplete. The top ten hold 1% to 1.5% of the sample, which has tens of thousands of clones, roughly 90% seen once. On this clone: What it binds is unknown.

Time point in this sample: peak reinfection, 3 to 8 weeks after reinfection detection. TCR sequencing was done directly ex vivo on sorted cells, without expansion in vitro. Donors were people who inject drugs in the Montreal HEPCO cohort. The clonotype comes from a man between 18 and 29 years old with hepatitis C virus infection. What was sequenced was naive CD8+ T cells sorted from blood.

CDR3 coding DNA: TGTGCCAGCAGCGGGGCCAGCACAGATACGCAGTATTTT. As protein: CASSGASTDTQYF. The chain links TRBV9 to TRBJ2-3; D remains ambiguous. The germline V and J ends were trimmed by 3 bases and 0 bases, with 5 bases remaining between them. The CDR3 is made up of 13 amino acids. In germline, CDR1 is SGDLS, CDR2 YYNGEE.